Included here is one T cell receptor (beta chain) sequence, with context. The record originates from a study of blood T cell repertoires in COVID-19. Study overall: Sample material is recorded as cDNA or gDNA derived from T cells, B-cell-depleted T cells, or PBMCs.

In the original processing: Reference gene primer amplification gave estimated nucleated cell counts. Method: immunoSEQ multiplex PCR; TCRdb's copy keeps in-frame clones and lacks some. V, J and clone size were drawn from that table, and D and trimming were deduced from the DNA. The table has about 410,000 clones, 70% to 90% seen once. Per the germline V gene, CDR1 is LNHNV and CDR2 is YYDKDF (reference sequence). Trimming removed 3 bases from V and 7 bases from J; junction bases left unmatched: 3. This CDR3 is built from 13 residues. The clonotype comes from a woman in her thirties or forties with COVID-19, enrolled during active disease. The sequenced sample was peripheral blood. The chain is built from TRBV15 and TRBJ1-5, with TRBD1 matching over 7 bases. CDR3 DNA sequence: TGTGCCACCAGCAGGGGGACAGAACAGCCCCAGCATTTT. Protein sequence: CATSRGTEQPQHF. Drawing the rest from reference TRBV15 and TRBJ1-5, the complete variable domain is DAMVIQNPRYQVTQFGKPVTLSCSQTLNHNVMYWYQQKSSQAPKLLFHYYDKDFNNEADTPDNFQSRRPNTSFCFLDIRSPGLGDTAMYLCATSRGTEQPQHFGDGTRLSIL.